This T cell receptor (beta chain) was captured by sequencing in a study of OX40 agonist ivuxolimab in advanced cancers. About the study: Patients got intravenous ivuxolimab at 0.01 to 10 mg/kg every 2 weeks.

The CDR3 sequence is 14 residues long. V shed 5 bases, J shed 5 bases, and the junction held 9 bases outside the gene matches. CDR1 GTSNPN and CDR2 SVGIG come from the germline V gene (reference sequence). The repertoire was sequenced with immunoSEQ multiplex PCR; TCRdb's copy has only in-frame clones and lacks some. Of approximately 45,000 clones in the sample, roughly nine tenths were seen once. The sample was CD4+ or CD8+ T cells sorted from blood, taken in a trial of the OX40 agonist ivuxolimab. The sequence was collected from an adult with an advanced solid tumor such as melanoma, head and neck, liver or kidney cancer. The chain combines TRBV30 with TRBJ1-1; the match to TRBD1 covers 9 bases. The CDR3 DNA is TGTGCCTGGGGATCACAGGGGGCCTGGACTGAAGCTTTCTTT. Translated: CAWGSQGAWTEAFF.